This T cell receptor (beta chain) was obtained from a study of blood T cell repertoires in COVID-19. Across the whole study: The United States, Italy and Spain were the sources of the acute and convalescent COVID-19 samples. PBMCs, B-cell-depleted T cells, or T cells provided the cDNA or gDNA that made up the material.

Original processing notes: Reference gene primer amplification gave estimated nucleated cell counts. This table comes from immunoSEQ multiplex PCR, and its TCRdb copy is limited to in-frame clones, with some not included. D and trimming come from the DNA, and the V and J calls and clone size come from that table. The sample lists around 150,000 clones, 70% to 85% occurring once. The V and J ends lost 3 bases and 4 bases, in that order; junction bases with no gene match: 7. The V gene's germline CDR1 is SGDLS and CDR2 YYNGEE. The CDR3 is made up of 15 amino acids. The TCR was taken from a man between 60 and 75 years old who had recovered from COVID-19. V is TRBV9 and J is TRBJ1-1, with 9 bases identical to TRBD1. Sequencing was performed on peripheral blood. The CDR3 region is CASSDYRGPGTEAFF. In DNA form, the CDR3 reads TGTGCCAGCAGCGATTACAGGGGGCCGGGCACTGAAGCTTTCTTT.